This TCR beta chain appears in the sequencing data of a study of OX40 agonist ivuxolimab in advanced cancers. Study-wide context: Patients treated during dose escalation were battling hepatocellular carcinoma, melanoma, renal cell or head and neck cancer.

To note about this clone: The antigen is unknown.

The CDR3 consists of 15 residues. CDR1 and CDR2 (germline): MNHNS, SASEGT. Trimming pared 6 bases from V and 2 bases from J, leaving 15 bases between. Study-level points and caveats: Clonal expansion by week 6 occurred in CD4+ and CD8+ blood T cells (at 0.1 to 3.0 mg/kg). Antigen specificity of clonally expanded peripheral T cells was not established. More expanded clones were found, on average, in CD8+ than in CD4+ T cells.

This table comes from immunoSEQ multiplex PCR, and its TCRdb copy is limited to in-frame clones, with some not included. The sample includes more than 65,000 clones, about nine tenths of them seen just once. The specimen comprised CD4+ or CD8+ T cells sorted from blood, sampled in a trial of the OX40 agonist ivuxolimab. The clonotype was recovered from an adult with an advanced solid tumor such as melanoma, head and neck, liver or kidney cancer. The V call is TRBV6-1, the J call TRBJ2-3; D may match TRBD1 or TRBD2 (6 bases each). CDR3 amino acids: CASRRGAGNTDTQYF. CDR3 DNA: TGTGCCAGCAGGAGGGGGGCGGGAAACACAGATACGCAGTATTTT.